This TCR beta chain was obtained from a study of T cells after yellow fever vaccination. Study-level results: Reappearance after the booster was seen for most primary-vaccination clones, at more than 95% CD4 and 85% to 90% CD8. A faster peak, day 5 versus 15, was reached by the weaker secondary response.

This clonotype was detected many times. Its antigen is unknown. 5'RACE template switching produced TCR cDNA carrying a universal primer site and UMIs. Each CDR3 protein gets one entry after TCRdb re-called the 5' RACE reads with MiXCR. The sample includes 25,000 to 35,000 distinct CDR3 sequences, over 4.5% of them seen just once. The CDR3 loop spans 16 amino acids. The germline gives CDR1 SGHTA, CDR2 FQGNSA. The V and J ends lost 1 base and 2 bases respectively, with 12 bases between them. Material: CD8+ T cells sorted from PBMCs, obtained 10 days after the yellow fever booster vaccination. This receptor was obtained from a man aged 25 to 45 who received the YFV17D yellow fever vaccine. The V call is TRBV7-2, the J call TRBJ2-1; weak D call: TRBD2 (6 bases). The CDR3 sequence: CASSLEASVAYNEQFF. CDR3 sequence (DNA): TGTGCCAGCAGCTTAGAAGCTAGCGTCGCCTACAATGAGCAGTTCTTC.